These 8 T cell receptor beta chains were sequenced from one sample in a study of early T cells in non-severe SARS-CoV-2 infection listed by TCRdb under 2021. The library was made by 5' RACE. The data were produced on a NextSeq 500. TCRdb handled the public reads itself, with Q25 trimming in fastp and clone calling in MiXCR, and kept productive beta chains. Merged by CDR3 protein, the rows form single entries marked with the most common genes and DNA. The sample table shows 60,000 to 75,000 distinct CDR3 sequences, and approximately 12% are seen once. Almost 6.5% of the sample rests with the top ten. Sequenced sample: whole blood. These receptors were collected from an adult who was a healthcare worker with PCR-confirmed SARS-CoV-2 infection or an uninfected control (not recorded which).

This clonotype was observed many times. The CDR3 protein is CASSRQRKNYEQYF. The CDR3 nucleotides are TGTGCCAGCAGTCGACAGAGAAAGAACTACGAGCAGTACTTC. V usage is TRBV6-5 and J usage is TRBJ2-7, with D possibly TRBD1 on 5 matching bases. The germline V gene has CDR1 MNHEY and CDR2 SVGAGI. There are 14 residues in the CDR3. The V end was cut by 5 bases, the J end by 3 bases, with 14 bases between.

This clonotype was counted ten times or more. This chain connects TRBV20-1 to TRBJ2-2; 8 bases are shared with TRBD1. J was trimmed by 5 bases and V by 6 bases; bases with no gene match: 11. This CDR3 region has 15 residues. Germline CDR1 reads DFQATT; CDR2 reads SNEGSKA (reference sequence). The CDR3 sequence: CSARRQGAGTGELFF. The CDR3 DNA reads TGCAGTGCCCGCCGCCAGGGGGCGGGGACCGGGGAGCTGTTTTTT.

This clonotype appeared many times. The chain links TRBV6-6 to TRBJ2-7; D is ambiguous. The CDR3 runs to 10 residues. The ends were cut back, 4 bases at V and 7 bases at J, with 5 bases in the middle. Germline lookup yields CDR1 MNHNY and CDR2 SVGAGI (reference sequence). CDR3 bases: TGTGCCAGCAGTTCCGGGGAGCAGTACTTC. It specifies CASSSGEQYF.

This clonotype has at least ten counts. In DNA, the CDR3 is TGTGCCAGCAGCTCATGGGGCAGCACAGATACGCAGTATTTT. It specifies CASSSWGSTDTQYF. The chain joins TRBV7-9 to TRBJ2-3, with D perhaps matching TRBD1 (5 bases). The CDR3 contains 14 residues. CDR1 SEHNR and CDR2 FQNEAQ come from the germline V gene (reference sequence). V gave up 4 bases and J gave up 0 bases, with 8 bases separating them.

J is TRBJ1-6 and V is TRBV3-1; TRBD1 matches 7 bases. The CDR3 runs 14 residues. V lost 1 base, J lost 8 bases, and 2 bases stayed unmatched. Germline V gives CDR1 LGHDT, CDR2 YNNKEL (reference sequence). The CDR3 protein is CASSQAGGDSPLHF. In nucleotides, the CDR3 is TGTGCCAGCAGCCAAGCAGGGGGGGATTCACCCCTCCACTTT.

This clonotype was picked up many times. This chain uses TRBV12-3 or TRBV12-4 with TRBJ1-6; D ambiguous. Trimming took 3 bases from V and 7 from J, leaving 4 bases between them. The CDR3 spans 12 residues. CDR3 in DNA: TGTGCCAGCAGTTTGGGGAATTCACCCCTCCACTTT. This sequence encodes CASSLGNSPLHF.

The chain uses TRBV5-1 and TRBJ2-1; no firm D call. From germline, CDR1 is SGHRS and CDR2 YFSETQ. This CDR3 comprises 12 residues. V was clipped by 4 bases and J by 9 bases, with 11 bases between them. For the CDR3, the DNA is TGCGCCAGCAGCCTCCTTGGCGGTGAGCAGTTCTTC. This sequence encodes CASSLLGGEQFF.

This clonotype was seen many times. The CDR3 bases are TGTGCCAGCAGCCAAGACCCCCGGGCGGGGATGGAACTGTTTTTT. It yields the protein CASSQDPRAGMELFF. This chain uses TRBV4-2 with TRBJ1-4; D not resolved. This CDR3 has 15 residues. Trimming cost V 0 bases and J 12 bases, with 17 bases left between them. Germline CDR1 and CDR2: LGHNA and YNFKEQ.